Listed here is a single T cell receptor beta chain. This clone was observed a handful of times. Its antigen remains unidentified. A read error may produce the germline difference seen at one junction end. This record comes from a study of blood T cell repertoires in COVID-19 (dated by TCRdb to the early 2020s). Background on the whole study: The collaborator samples originated in the United States, Italy and Spain and spanned the acute and convalescent phases of COVID-19. The dataset comprised deeply sampled blood TCRbeta repertoires from subjects exposed to, actively infected with, or recovered from COVID-19. Where available, HLA class I and class II types were obtained from metadata supplied by the sample provider rather than from assay-based typing. The repertoires were made available in a free public database intended to serve as a resource for research on the immune response to SARS-CoV-2. The material from the prospective study consisted of cDNA or gDNA derived from T cells, B-cell-depleted T cells, or PBMCs. The sample metadata nearly always contained a de-identified subject ID, COVID-19 status, age in years and sex. The samples were drawn from two sources: the first 160 participants of the ongoing ImmuneRACE study, and about 1,300 subjects contributed by 6 global collaborators.

General conclusions and limits of the study: How much clinical and demographic metadata was included differed by source and by participant, and the metadata was provided uncurated.

The immunoSEQ Assay, a bias-controlled multiplex PCR, was used to amplify TCRbeta CDR3 regions from genomic DNA. Per the authors' processing: The number of nucleated cells in each sample was estimated by amplification of reference gene primers within the assay. To quantify the absolute abundance of each unique TCRbeta CDR3 rearrangement, sequence reads were collapsed and filtered. Productive Simpson clonality was computed per sample as the square root of Simpson's diversity index over productive rearrangements. Imported from immuneACCESS, the table was reduced by TCRdb to in-frame sequences with V and J called. These copies leave out some clones; in studies compared against another copy, an unresolved V gene accounts for under half, and the cause of the remainder is not known. V, J and clone size were drawn from that table, and D and trimming were deduced from the DNA. Within this sample are more than 300,000 clones, with 70% to 90% of them counted one time only. The top ten hold 0.9% to 1.5% of the sample.

Spanning cysteine to phenylalanine, the CDR3 consists of 13 amino acids. CDR3 DNA only is kept here, 39 bases in frame from base 1. In the germline V gene, CDR1 corresponds to SGHDT and CDR2 to YYEEEE. Enrolling through a virtual design, the prospective study's participants ranged in age from roughly 18 to 89 years and lived across roughly 24 United States geographic areas. In the prospective study, participants were assigned to cohorts based on the clinical history participants reported in a screening survey and a study questionnaire. ImmuneRACE Cohort 3 recovered participants were defined by two consecutive negative NP/OP PCR tests, healthcare professional clearance, or symptom resolution. Mobile phlebotomists in the prospective study collected whole blood, serum and a nasopharyngeal or oropharyngeal swab from every participant. Additional blood draws and questionnaires over an approximately two-month period could optionally be provided by prospective study participants. Before DNA extraction, blood samples from the prospective study were shipped at room temperature or frozen.

Sequencing was performed on PBMCs or T cells enriched from blood (not recorded which). This sequence was found in a woman aged 18-29 years who had recovered from COVID-19. The rearrangement combines TRBV5-6 with TRBJ1-1; the D gene cannot be resolved reliably. CDR3 sequence: CASSLAVHPELVF. The nucleotide sequence is TGTGCCAGCAGCTTGGCCGTTCACCCTGAGTTGGTCTTT.